A single sample is the source of the 24 T cell receptor beta chains below, sequenced in a study of blood T cells in healthy people across ages. Through a sample-barcoded 5' primer and a J-beta primer mix, a second PCR was run for roughly 7 to 11 cycles. MiXCR, run by TCRdb on the 5' RACE reads, gives a single entry per CDR3 protein. In the table there are about 570,000 distinct CDR3 sequences, 27% of which are singletons. These same records also appear under a second study, on T cells of mothers and their children.

Sequenced material: blood. The receptors were gathered from a boy aged 2 to 10 in good health.

Concerning this clonotype itself: One end of the junction does not line up with germline, which may come from a read error. V is TRBV6-2 or TRBV6-3 and J is TRBJ2-7; D might be TRBD1 or TRBD2, each matching 5 bases. CDR3 length: 20 residues. Looked up from germline, CDR1 is MNHEY and CDR2 is SVGEGT. This CDR3 is CASSYSNAGTRREDLYKQYF. The CDR3 nucleotides read TGTGCCAGCAGTTACTCGAATGCCGGGACCCGTCGTGAAGATCTCTACAAGCAGTACTTT.

In this sample, this clonotype turned up a few times. CDR3 sequence (DNA): TGTGCCATCAGTGTCGAGGGCAACACCATATATTTT. Translating it yields CAISVEGNTIYF. V and J are TRBV10-3 and TRBJ1-3; no clear D. The CDR3 totals 12 residues. The ends were cut back, 4 bases at V and 7 bases at J, with 8 bases in the middle. In germline, CDR1 is ENHRY, CDR2 SYGVKD.

Here the CDR3 DNA reads TGTGCCAGCAGGGGCGGAGTGGCTGAAGCTTTCTTT. Amino acids: CASRGGVAEAFF. This chain links TRBV12-3 or TRBV12-4 with TRBJ1-1; no firm D call. Trimming cost V 6 bases and J 6 bases, with 11 bases left between them. The CDR3 sequence is 12 residues long.

The V gene is TRBV20-1, the J gene TRBJ1-2, with 9 nucleotides matching TRBD1. CDR3 length: 13 residues. Trimming cost V 6 bases and J 6 bases; bases outside gene matches: 8. Germline CDR1 and CDR2: DFQATT and SNEGSKA (reference sequence). CDR3: CSALYRGHDGYTF. The CDR3 DNA follows: TGCAGTGCGTTATACAGGGGGCATGATGGCTACACCTTC.

This sequence joins TRBV7-9 and TRBJ2-4; 11 bases line up with TRBD1. Trimming took 6 bases from V and 1 from J; bases not matched to a gene: 2. Germline assignment: CDR1 SEHNR and CDR2 FQNEAQ (reference sequence). The CDR3 has 15 amino acids. CDR3 nucleotide sequence: TGTGCCAGCAGTCGGACAGGGGGCGCCAAAAACATTCAGTACTTC. Its protein is CASSRTGGAKNIQYF.

The V call is TRBV20-1, the J call TRBJ2-5, with D tentatively TRBD2 (5 bases). The J call may be mistaken, given a closer DNA end match to TRBJ2-7. This CDR3 comprises 14 residues. Germline assignment: CDR1 DFQATT and CDR2 SNEGSKA (reference sequence). Here the CDR3 DNA reads TGCAGTGCTAGAGATAGGCTAGCCACCTACGAGCAGTACTTC. Translating it yields CSARDRLATYEQYF.

The chain has TRBV29-1 and TRBJ2-7; D remains unclear. V lost 5 bases and J 0 bases, leaving 17 bases between the germline ends. The CDR3 is made up of 15 amino acids. Germline V gene data show CDR1 as SQVTM and CDR2 as ANQGSEA. The CDR3 loop reads CSVPGSPLDSYEQYF. The CDR3 coding sequence is TGCAGCGTTCCCGGGTCTCCTCTAGACTCCTACGAGCAGTACTTC.

This rearrangement joins TRBV12-3 or TRBV12-4 to TRBJ2-2; no clear D. Trimming removed 4 bases from V and 4 bases from J, with 4 bases in between. The CDR3 extends over 12 amino acids. CDR3 loop: CASSWGTGELFF. CDR3 DNA: TGTGCCAGCAGTTGGGGCACCGGGGAGCTGTTTTTT.

This clonotype was found a few times. The J gene is TRBJ1-6, the V gene TRBV9; D is uncertain. V was trimmed by 4 bases and J by 7 bases, leaving 9 bases between them. Germline CDR1 reads SGDLS; CDR2 reads YYNGEE. This CDR3 comprises 13 residues. The CDR3 sequence: CASSPRLNSPLHF. The DNA of the CDR3 is TGTGCCAGCAGCCCCCGCCTCAATTCACCCCTCCACTTT.

The chain uses TRBV10-3 and TRBJ2-2, with 9 bases identical to TRBD2. The CDR3 is made up of 15 amino acids. Germline CDR1 is ENHRY and CDR2 is SYGVKD. V was clipped by 5 bases and J by 5 bases; unmatched bases: 6. The CDR3 loop reads CAISLSGRMTGELFF. CDR3 bases: TGTGCCATCAGTCTAAGCGGGAGGATGACCGGGGAGCTGTTTTTT.

V gene TRBV19 combines with J gene TRBJ2-4; 8 nucleotides match TRBD1. CDR1 and CDR2 from the germline V gene are LNHDA and SQIVND (reference sequence). J was trimmed by 1 base and V by 1 base; bases with no gene match: 12. The CDR3 runs 19 residues. The CDR3, as DNA: TGTGCCAGTAGTATAGGGCCCCTCCGACAGGGGCCGGCCAAAAACATTCAGTACTTC. Translating gives CASSIGPLRQGPAKNIQYF. The variable domain in full, with the rest retrieved from reference TRBV19 and TRBJ2-4, is DGGITQSPKYLFRKEGQNVTLSCEQNLNHDAMYWYRQDPGQGLRLIYYSQIVNDFQKGDIAEGYSVSREKKESFPLTVTSAQKNPTAFYLCASSIGPLRQGPAKNIQYFGAGTRLSVL.

The rearrangement joins TRBV7-9 to TRBJ2-3; D may be TRBD2 (6 bases). The germline gives CDR1 SEHNR, CDR2 FQNEAQ (reference sequence). The V gene lost 2 bases and the J gene lost 1 base, with 13 bases spanning the gap. This CDR3 spans 16 amino acids. For the CDR3, the DNA is TGTGCCAGCAGCTTATCCCCTAGCGCCGGCACAGATACGCAGTATTTT. It is translated as CASSLSPSAGTDTQYF.

This clonotype came up many times. The rearrangement uses TRBV12-3 or TRBV12-4 and TRBJ1-5; no clear D gene. This CDR3 spans 14 amino acids. Trimming shortened V by 0 bases and J by 2 bases, and 5 bases separated the two germline ends. Written as DNA, the CDR3 is TGTGCCAGCAGTTTAGCAGGGCGCAATCAGCCCCAGCATTTT. Amino acid sequence: CASSLAGRNQPQHF.

The chain combines TRBV6-1 with TRBJ1-4; TRBD1 matches at 10 bases. There are 13 residues in the CDR3. Per germline, CDR1 MNHNS and CDR2 SASEGT. V dropped 10 bases and J dropped 5; count of bases not matched to a gene: 4. CDR3 in DNA: TGTGCCAACGAGACAGGGGGCAATGAAAAACTGTTTTTT. It specifies CANETGGNEKLFF.

This clonotype has more than one count but fewer than ten. The chain recombines TRBV29-1 with TRBJ2-1; 9 bases align to TRBD2. Trimming at V came to 7 bases and at J to 4 bases, leaving 5 bases not matched to a gene. The CDR3 extends over 13 amino acids. The germline CDR1 and CDR2 sequences are SQVTM and ANQGSEA. DNA of the CDR3: TGCAGCGCCCAGCGGGGGGCATACAATGAGCAGTTCTTC. This codes for CSAQRGAYNEQFF.

V gene TRBV5-8 combines with J gene TRBJ2-1, with D perhaps matching TRBD2 (6 bases). Deletions cut 2 bases from V and 2 bases from J, with 20 bases between. In germline, CDR1 is SGHTS, CDR2 YDEGEE. CDR3 size: 18 residues. CDR3 region: CASSFLAGGVPTYNEQFF. The CDR3 nucleotides read TGTGCCAGCAGCTTTCTGGCTGGCGGGGTACCAACCTACAATGAGCAGTTCTTC. The complete variable domain, with remaining parts taken from reference TRBV5-8 and TRBJ2-1, reads EAGVTQSPTHLIKTRGQQATLRCSPISGHTSVYWYQQALGLGLQFLLWYDEGEERNRGNFPPRFSGRQFPNYSSELNVNALELEDSALYLCASSFLAGGVPTYNEQFFGPGTRLTVL.

The J gene is TRBJ1-3, the V gene TRBV29-1, with 9 bases identical to TRBD1. CDR1 is SQVTM, CDR2 ANQGSEA, per germline. Trimming removed 4 bases from V and 0 bases from J; junction bases left unmatched: 13. The CDR3 sequence is 18 residues long. CDR3: CSVGPGQGSPLSGNTIYF. As DNA, the CDR3 is TGCAGCGTTGGACCGGGACAGGGTTCCCCTCTCTCTGGAAACACCATATATTTT.

The chain joins TRBV12-3 or TRBV12-4 to TRBJ2-7; D unresolved. The CDR3 length is 13 residues. V gave up 0 bases and J gave up 5 bases, with 8 bases separating them. As DNA, the CDR3 is TGTGCCAGCAGTTTAGCAGGGTTGCACGAGCAGTACTTC. Translation: CASSLAGLHEQYF.

The chain couples TRBV20-1 to TRBJ1-5; TRBD1 matches 12 bases. After removal of 6 bases from V and 1 base from J, the junction contained 7 bases not matched to a gene. CDR1 is DFQATT, CDR2 SNEGSKA, per germline (reference sequence). The CDR3 is 16 amino acids. The DNA for the CDR3 is TGCAGTGCCCCCGGGACAGGGGGCCCGAGCAATCAGCCCCAGCATTTT. Translation: CSAPGTGGPSNQPQHF.

This clonotype came up a few times. V gene TRBV5-1 combines with J gene TRBJ1-1, with 7 bases lining up with TRBD1. V gave up 5 bases and J gave up 3 bases; unmatched junction bases: 7. The V gene's germline CDR1 is SGHRS and CDR2 YFSETQ. CDR3 size: 14 residues. CDR3 in amino acids: CASSVGGGYTEAFF. The CDR3 bases are TGCGCCAGCAGTGTAGGGGGCGGGTACACTGAAGCTTTCTTT. The full variable domain, with the rest looked up from reference TRBV5-1 and TRBJ1-1, is KAGVTQTPRYLIKTRGQQVTLSCSPISGHRSVSWYQQTPGQGLQFLFEYFSETQRNKGNFPGRFSGRQFSNSRSEMNVSTLELGDSALYLCASSVGGGYTEAFFGQGTRLTVV.

This chain links TRBV30 with TRBJ2-1; TRBD2 agrees at 10 bases. V dropped 5 bases and J dropped 0; count of bases not matched to a gene: 7. Germline CDR1 and CDR2: GTSNPN and SVGIG (reference sequence). There are 16 residues in the CDR3. CDR3 residues: CAWAQGTSDSYNEQFF. For the CDR3, the DNA is TGTGCCTGGGCCCAGGGGACTAGCGACTCCTACAATGAGCAGTTCTTC. The full variable domain, completed using reference TRBV30 and TRBJ2-1, is SQTIHQWPATLVQPVGSPLSLECTVEGTSNPNLYWYRQAAGRGLQLLFYSVGIGQISSEVPQNLSASRPQDRQFILSSKKLLLSDSGFYLCAWAQGTSDSYNEQFFGPGTRLTVL.

The chain links TRBV28 to TRBJ1-4, with D possibly being TRBD1 (6 bases). Germline V gives CDR1 MDHEN, CDR2 SYDVKM. The CDR3 totals 14 residues. V lost 8 bases and J 8 bases, leaving 18 bases between the germline ends. CDR3: CASHHAAGDEKLFF. As DNA, the CDR3 is TGTGCCAGCCACCACGCGGCAGGGGACGAAAAACTGTTTTTT.

The chain uses TRBV2 and TRBJ2-7; 8 nucleotides agree with TRBD1. Trimming at V came to 7 bases and at J to 2 bases, leaving 10 bases not matched to a gene. CDR3 length: 15 amino acids. From germline, CDR1 is SNHLY and CDR2 FYNNEI. For the CDR3, the DNA is TGTGCCAGCAACTCCCGGACAGGGTCTCCCTACGAGCAGTACTTC. Its protein is CASNSRTGSPYEQYF.

This clonotype was observed a handful of times. The rearrangement joins TRBV20-1 to TRBJ2-5; 8 nucleotides align to TRBD2. Germline V gene data show CDR1 as DFQATT and CDR2 as SNEGSKA (reference sequence). There are 15 residues in the CDR3. J gave up 5 bases and V 4 bases, and 12 bases lay outside the gene matches. The CDR3 is CSANPGTRSGETQYF. The CDR3 region has the DNA TGCAGTGCTAACCCCGGGACTAGATCGGGCGAGACCCAGTACTTC.